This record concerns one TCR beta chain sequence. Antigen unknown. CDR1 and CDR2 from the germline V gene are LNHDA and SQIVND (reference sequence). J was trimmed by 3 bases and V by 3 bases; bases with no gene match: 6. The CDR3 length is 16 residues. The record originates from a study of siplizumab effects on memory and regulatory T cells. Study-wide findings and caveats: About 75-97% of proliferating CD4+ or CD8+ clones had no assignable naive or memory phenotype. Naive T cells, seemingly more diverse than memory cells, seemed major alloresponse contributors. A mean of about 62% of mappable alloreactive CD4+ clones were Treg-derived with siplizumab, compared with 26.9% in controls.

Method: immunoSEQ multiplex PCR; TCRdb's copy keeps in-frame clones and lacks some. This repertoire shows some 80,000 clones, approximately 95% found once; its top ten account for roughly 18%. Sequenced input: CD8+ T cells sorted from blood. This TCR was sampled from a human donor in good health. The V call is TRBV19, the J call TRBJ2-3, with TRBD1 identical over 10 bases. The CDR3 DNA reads TGTGCCAGTAGTATCCCGGACAGGGGGAAAACAGATACGCAGTATTTT. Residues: CASSIPDRGKTDTQYF.